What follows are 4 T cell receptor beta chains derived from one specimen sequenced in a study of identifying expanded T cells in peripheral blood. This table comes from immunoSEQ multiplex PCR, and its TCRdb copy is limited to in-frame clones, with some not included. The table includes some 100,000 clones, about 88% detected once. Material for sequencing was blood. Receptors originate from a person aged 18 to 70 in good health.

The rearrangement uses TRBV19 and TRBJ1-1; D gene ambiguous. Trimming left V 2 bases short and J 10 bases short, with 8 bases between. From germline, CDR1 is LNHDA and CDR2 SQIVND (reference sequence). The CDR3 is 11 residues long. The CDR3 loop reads CASSISDRAFF. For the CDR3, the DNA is TGTGCCAGTAGTATATCGGACCGAGCTTTCTTT.

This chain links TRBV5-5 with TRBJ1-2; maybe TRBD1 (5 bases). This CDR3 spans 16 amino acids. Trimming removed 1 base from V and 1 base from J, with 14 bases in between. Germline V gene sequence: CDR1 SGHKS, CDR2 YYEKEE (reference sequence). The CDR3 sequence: CASSLSVGGLNYGYTF. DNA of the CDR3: TGTGCCAGCAGCTTGTCCGTGGGGGGACTTAACTATGGCTACACCTTC.

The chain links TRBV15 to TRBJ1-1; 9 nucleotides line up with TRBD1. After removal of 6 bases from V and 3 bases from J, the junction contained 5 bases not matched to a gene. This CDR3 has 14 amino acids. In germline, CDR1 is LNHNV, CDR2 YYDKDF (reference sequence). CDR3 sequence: CATSSTGGDTEAFF. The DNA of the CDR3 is TGTGCCACCAGTTCGACAGGGGGGGACACTGAAGCTTTCTTT.

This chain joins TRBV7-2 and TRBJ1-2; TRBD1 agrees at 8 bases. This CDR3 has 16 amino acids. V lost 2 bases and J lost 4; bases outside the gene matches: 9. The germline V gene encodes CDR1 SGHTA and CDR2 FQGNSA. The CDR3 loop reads CASSLSGSGGSYGYTF. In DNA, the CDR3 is TGTGCCAGCAGCTTATCCGGGTCAGGGGGCAGCTATGGCTACACCTTC.